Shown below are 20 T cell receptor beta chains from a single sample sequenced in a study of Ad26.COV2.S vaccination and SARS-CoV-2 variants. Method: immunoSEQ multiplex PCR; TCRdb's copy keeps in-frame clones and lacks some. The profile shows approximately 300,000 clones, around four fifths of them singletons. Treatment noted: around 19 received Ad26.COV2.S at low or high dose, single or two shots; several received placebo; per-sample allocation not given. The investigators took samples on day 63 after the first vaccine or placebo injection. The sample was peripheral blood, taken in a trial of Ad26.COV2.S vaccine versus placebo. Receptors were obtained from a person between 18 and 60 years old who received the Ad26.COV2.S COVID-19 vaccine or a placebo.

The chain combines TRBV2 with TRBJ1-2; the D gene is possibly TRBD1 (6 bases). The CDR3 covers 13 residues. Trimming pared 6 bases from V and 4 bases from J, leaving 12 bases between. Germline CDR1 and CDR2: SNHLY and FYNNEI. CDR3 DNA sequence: TGTGCCAGCAGGGACAGTGTTTCCTATGGCTACACCTTC. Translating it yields CASRDSVSYGYTF.

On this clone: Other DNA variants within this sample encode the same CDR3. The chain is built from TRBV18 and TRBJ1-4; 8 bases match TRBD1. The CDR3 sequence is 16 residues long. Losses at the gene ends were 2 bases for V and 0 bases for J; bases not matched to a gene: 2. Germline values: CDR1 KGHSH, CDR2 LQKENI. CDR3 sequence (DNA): TGTGCCAGCTCACCAAAGACAGGGGCAACTAATGAAAAACTGTTTTTT. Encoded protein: CASSPKTGATNEKLFF.

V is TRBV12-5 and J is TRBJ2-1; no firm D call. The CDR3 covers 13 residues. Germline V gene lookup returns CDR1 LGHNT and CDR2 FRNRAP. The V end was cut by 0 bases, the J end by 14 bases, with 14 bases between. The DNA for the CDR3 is TGTGCTAGTGGTTTGGTACAACAACCCCCGGAGTTCTTC. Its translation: CASGLVQQPPEFF.

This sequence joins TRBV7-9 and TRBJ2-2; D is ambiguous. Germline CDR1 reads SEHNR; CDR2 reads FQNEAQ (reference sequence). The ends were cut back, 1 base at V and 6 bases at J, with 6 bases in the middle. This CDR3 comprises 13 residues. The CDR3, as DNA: TGTGCCAGCAGCTTAGTGGCTGCCGGGGAGCTGTTTTTT. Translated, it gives CASSLVAAGELFF.

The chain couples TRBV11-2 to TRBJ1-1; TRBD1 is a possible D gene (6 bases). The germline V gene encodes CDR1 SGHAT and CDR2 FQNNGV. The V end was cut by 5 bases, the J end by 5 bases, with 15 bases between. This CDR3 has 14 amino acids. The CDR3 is CASSLSWGQTEAFF. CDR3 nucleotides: TGTGCCAGCAGCCTGAGTTGGGGGCAGACTGAAGCTTTCTTT.

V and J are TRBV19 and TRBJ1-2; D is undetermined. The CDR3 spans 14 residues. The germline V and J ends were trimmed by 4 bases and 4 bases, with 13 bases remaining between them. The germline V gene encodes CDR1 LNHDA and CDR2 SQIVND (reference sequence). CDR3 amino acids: CASSTPVWSYGYTF. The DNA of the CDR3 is TGTGCCAGTAGTACCCCCGTGTGGTCCTATGGCTACACCTTC.

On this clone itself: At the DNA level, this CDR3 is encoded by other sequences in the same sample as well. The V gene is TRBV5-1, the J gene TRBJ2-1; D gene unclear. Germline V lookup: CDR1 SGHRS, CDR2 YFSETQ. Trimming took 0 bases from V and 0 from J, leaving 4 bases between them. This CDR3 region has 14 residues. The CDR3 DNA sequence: TGCGCCAGCAGCTTGGGTAGCTCCTACAATGAGCAGTTCTTC. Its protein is CASSLGSSYNEQFF.

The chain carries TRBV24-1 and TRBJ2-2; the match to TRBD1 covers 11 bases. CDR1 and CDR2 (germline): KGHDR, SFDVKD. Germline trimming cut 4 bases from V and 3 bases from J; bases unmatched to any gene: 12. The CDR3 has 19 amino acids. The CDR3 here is CATSDIVPGQGGDTGELFF. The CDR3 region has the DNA TGTGCCACCAGTGACATAGTCCCGGGACAGGGGGGGGACACCGGGGAGCTGTTTTTT.

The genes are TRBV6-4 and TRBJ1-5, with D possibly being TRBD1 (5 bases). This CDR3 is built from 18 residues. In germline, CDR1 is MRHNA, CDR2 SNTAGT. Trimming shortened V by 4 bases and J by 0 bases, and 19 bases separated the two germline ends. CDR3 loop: CASSGGRVKVDSNQPQHF. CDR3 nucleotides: TGTGCCAGCAGTGGGGGCAGGGTGAAGGTGGATAGCAATCAGCCCCAGCATTTT.

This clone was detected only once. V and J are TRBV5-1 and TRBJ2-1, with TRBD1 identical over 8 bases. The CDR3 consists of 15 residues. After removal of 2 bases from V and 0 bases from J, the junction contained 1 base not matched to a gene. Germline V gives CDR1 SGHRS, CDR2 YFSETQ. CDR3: CASSLQGGSYNEQFF. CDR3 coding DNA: TGCGCCAGCAGCTTACAGGGGGGCTCCTACAATGAGCAGTTCTTC.

CDR3 sequence: CASSVAGGNNQPQHF. The CDR3, as DNA: TGTGCCAGCAGCGTAGCAGGTGGGAACAATCAGCCCCAGCATTTT. The chain has TRBV9 and TRBJ1-5; no firm D call. CDR1 and CDR2 from the germline V gene are SGDLS and YYNGEE. The CDR3 is 15 amino acids. V was shortened by 0 bases and J by 3 bases, with 10 bases between the two germline ends.

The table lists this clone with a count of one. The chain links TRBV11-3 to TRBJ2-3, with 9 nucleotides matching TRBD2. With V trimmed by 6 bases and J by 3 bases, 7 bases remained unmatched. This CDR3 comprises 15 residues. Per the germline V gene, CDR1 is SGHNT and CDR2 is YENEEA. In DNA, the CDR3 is TGTGCCAGCAGGCAACTAGCGGGCGGAACAGATACGCAGTATTTT. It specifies CASRQLAGGTDTQYF. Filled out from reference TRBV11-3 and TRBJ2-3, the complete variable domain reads EAGVVQSPRYKIIEKKQPVAFWCNPISGHNTLYWYLQNLGQGPELLIRYENEEAVDDSQLPKDRFSAERLKGVDSTLKIQPAELGDSAVYLCASRQLAGGTDTQYFGPGTRLTVL.

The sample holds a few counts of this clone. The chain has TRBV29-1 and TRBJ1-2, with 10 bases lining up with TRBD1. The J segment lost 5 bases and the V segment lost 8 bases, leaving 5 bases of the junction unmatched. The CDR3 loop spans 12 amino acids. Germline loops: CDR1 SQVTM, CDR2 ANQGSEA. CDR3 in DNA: TGCAGCTCCGGGACAGGGGATTATGGCTACACCTTC. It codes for CSSGTGDYGYTF.

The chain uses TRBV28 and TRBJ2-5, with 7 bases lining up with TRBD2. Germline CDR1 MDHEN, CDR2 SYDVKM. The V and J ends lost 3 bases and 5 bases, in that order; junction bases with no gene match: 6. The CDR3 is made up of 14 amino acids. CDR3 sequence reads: CASSLWLAAETQYF. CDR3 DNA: TGTGCCAGCAGTTTGTGGCTAGCGGCGGAGACCCAGTACTTC.

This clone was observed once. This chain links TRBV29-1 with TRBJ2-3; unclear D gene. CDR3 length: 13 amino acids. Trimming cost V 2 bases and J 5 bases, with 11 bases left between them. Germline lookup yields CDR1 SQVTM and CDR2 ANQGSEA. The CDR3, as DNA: TGCAGCGTTGAAAGAACCCCAGGAGATACGCAGTATTTT. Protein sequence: CSVERTPGDTQYF.

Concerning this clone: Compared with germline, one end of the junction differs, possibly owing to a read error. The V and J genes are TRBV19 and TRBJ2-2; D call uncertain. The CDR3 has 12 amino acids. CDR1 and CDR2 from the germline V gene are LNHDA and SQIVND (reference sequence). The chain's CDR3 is CAGSFEAGELFF. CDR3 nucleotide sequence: TGTGCCGGTAGCTTTGAGGCCGGGGAGCTGTTTTTT. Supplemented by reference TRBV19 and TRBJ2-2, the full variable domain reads DGGITQSPKYLFRKEGQNVTLSCEQNLNHDAMYWYRQDPGQGLRLIYYSQIVNDFQKGDIAEGYSVSREKKESFPLTVTSAQKNPTAFYLCAGSFEAGELFFGEGSRLTVL.

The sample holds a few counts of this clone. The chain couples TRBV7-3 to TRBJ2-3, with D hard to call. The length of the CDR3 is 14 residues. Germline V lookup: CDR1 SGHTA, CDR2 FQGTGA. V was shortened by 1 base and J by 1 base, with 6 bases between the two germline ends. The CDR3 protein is CASSLNAGTDTQYF. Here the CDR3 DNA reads TGTGCCAGCAGCTTAAACGCCGGCACAGATACGCAGTATTTT.

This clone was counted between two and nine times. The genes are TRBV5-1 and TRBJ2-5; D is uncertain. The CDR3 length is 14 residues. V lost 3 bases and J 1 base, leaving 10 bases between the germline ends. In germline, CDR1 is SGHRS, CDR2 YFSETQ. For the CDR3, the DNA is TGCGCCAGCAGCTCGAACACAATCCAAGAGACCCAGTACTTC. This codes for CASSSNTIQETQYF. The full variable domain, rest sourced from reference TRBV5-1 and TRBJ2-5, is KAGVTQTPRYLIKTRGQQVTLSCSPISGHRSVSWYQQTPGQGLQFLFEYFSETQRNKGNFPGRFSGRQFSNSRSEMNVSTLELGDSALYLCASSSNTIQETQYFGPGTRLLVL.

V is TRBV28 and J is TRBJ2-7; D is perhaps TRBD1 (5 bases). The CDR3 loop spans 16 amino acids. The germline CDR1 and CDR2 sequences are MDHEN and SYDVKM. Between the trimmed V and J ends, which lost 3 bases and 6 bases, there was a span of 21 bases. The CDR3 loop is CASSFESQDLLFEQYF. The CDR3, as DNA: TGTGCCAGCAGTTTCGAGTCACAGGACCTTTTGTTCGAGCAGTACTTC.

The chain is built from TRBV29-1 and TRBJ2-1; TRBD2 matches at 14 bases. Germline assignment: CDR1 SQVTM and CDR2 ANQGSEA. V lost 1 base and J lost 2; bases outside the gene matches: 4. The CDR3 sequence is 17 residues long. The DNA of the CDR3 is TGCAGCGTTGAAGGGACTAGCGGGGGGTTCCCCTACAATGAGCAGTTCTTC. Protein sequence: CSVEGTSGGFPYNEQFF.